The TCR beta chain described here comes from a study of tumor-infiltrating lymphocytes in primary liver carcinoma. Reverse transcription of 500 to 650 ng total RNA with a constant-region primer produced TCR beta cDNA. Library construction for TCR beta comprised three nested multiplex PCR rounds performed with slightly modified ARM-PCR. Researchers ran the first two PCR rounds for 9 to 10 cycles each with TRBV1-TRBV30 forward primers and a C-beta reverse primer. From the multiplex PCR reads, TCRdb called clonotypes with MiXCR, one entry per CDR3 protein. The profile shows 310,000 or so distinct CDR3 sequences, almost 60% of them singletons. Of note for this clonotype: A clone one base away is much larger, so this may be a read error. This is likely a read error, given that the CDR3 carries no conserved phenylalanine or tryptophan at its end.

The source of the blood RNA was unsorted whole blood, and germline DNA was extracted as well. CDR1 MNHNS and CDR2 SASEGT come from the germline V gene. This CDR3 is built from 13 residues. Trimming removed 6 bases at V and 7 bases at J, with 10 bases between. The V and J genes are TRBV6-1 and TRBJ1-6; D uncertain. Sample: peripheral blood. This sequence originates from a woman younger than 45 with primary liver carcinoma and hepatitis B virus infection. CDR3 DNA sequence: TGTGCCAGCAGGGAGTCCGCGAATTCACCCCTCCACCTT. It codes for CASRESANSPLHL.